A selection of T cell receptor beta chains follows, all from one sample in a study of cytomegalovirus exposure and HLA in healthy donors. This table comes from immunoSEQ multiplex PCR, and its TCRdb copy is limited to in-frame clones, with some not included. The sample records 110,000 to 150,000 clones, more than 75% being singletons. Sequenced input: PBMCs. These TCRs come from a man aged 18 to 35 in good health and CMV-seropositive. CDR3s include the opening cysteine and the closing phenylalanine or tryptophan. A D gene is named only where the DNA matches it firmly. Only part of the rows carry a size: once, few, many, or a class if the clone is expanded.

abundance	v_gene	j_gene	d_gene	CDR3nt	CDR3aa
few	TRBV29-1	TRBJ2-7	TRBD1	TGCAGCGCCGTTGACAGGGCGCTATTCTACGAGCAGTACTTC	CSAVDRALFYEQYF
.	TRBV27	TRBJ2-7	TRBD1	TGTGCCAGCAGTTTAAAGCAGGGGGTTTTCTACGAGCAGTACTTC	CASSLKQGVFYEQYF
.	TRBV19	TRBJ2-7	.	TGTGCCAGTAGCCAAGGACTTTACGAGCAGTACTTC	CASSQGLYEQYF
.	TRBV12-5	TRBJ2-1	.	TGTGCTAGTGCCCGCCCGGATGAGCAGTTCTTC	CASARPDEQFF
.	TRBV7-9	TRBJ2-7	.	TGTGCCAGCAGCTTAGCGACTCGGACAGATGAGCAGTACTTC	CASSLATRTDEQYF
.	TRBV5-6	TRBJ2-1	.	TGTGCCAGCAGCTTGTCCGATGAGCAGTTCTTC	CASSLSDEQFF
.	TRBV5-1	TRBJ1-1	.	TGCGCCAGCCAACAGGGAGGGATGGACACTGAAGCTTTCTTT	CASQQGGMDTEAFF
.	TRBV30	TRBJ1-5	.	TGTGCCTGGATGATGGAGGGCCAGCCCCAGCATTTT	CAWMMEGQPQHF
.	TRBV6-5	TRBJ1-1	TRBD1	TGTGCCAGCAGTTACTCCACAGGGGGGTTCACTGAAGCTTTCTTT	CASSYSTGGFTEAFF
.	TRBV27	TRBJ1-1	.	TGTGCCACCTACCCGGGAGACAGCTCTTTCACTGAAGCTTTCTTT	CATYPGDSSFTEAFF
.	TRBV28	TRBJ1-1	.	TGTGCCAGCAGTTTGACAGCGAGTAGGGCTTTCTTT	CASSLTASRAFF
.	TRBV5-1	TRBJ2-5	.	TGCGCCAGCAGCTTGGGGGTGAGGGAGACCCAGTACTTC	CASSLGVRETQYF
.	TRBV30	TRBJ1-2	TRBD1	TGTGCCTGGAGTCAGACAGGGGGTGGTGGCTACACCTTC	CAWSQTGGGGYTF
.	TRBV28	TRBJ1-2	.	TGTGCCAGCAGTTTAATGAGCAGGTGGGAGGGCTACACCTTC	CASSLMSRWEGYTF
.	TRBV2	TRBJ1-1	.	TGTGCCAGGACAACACAGGGTCGAACTGAAGCTTTCTTT	CARTTQGRTEAFF
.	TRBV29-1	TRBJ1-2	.	TGCAGCGTTGTCGGGGAGGACTATGGCTACACCTTC	CSVVGEDYGYTF
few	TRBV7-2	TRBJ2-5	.	TGTGCCAGCACCTACGAGGTAGAGACCCAGTACTTC	CASTYEVETQYF
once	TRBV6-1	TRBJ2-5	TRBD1	TGTGCCAGCAGTCAAACAGGGGATTGGTTTGAGACCCAGTACTTC	CASSQTGDWFETQYF
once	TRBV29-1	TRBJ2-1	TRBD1	TGCAGCGTTGAAGATCTTCCTGCAGGGGGCAAAGCCTACAATGAGCAGTTCTTC	CSVEDLPAGGKAYNEQFF
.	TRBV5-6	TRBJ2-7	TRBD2	TGTGCCAGCAGCTTGGAACCTAGCGGGCCCTACGAGCAGTACTTC	CASSLEPSGPYEQYF
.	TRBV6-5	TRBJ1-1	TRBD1	TGTGCCAGCAGCCCCTTCCCAGGGGGGAACACTGAAGCTTTCTTT	CASSPFPGGNTEAFF
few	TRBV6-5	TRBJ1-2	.	TGTGCCAGCAGGACAGCCCGGCGGACCTATGGCTACACCTTC	CASRTARRTYGYTF
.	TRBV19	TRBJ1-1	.	TGTGCCAGTAACCTACAGGGAATATCTGAAGCTTTCTTT	CASNLQGISEAFF
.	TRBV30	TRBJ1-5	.	TGTGCCTGGAGTACAGGACTATCTAATCAGCCCCAGCATTTT	CAWSTGLSNQPQHF
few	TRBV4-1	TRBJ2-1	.	TGCGCCAGCAGTCTCCCGGGGGAGGTGCAGTTCTTC	CASSLPGEVQFF
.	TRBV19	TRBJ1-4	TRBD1	TGTGCCAGTAGTCCGAGGACAGGGGGGAATGAAAAACTGTTTTTT	CASSPRTGGNEKLFF
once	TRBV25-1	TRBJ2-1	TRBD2	TGTGCCAGCAGTGAAACCCTCCGACTAGCGGGAGAAGCTGGTGAGCAGTTCTTC	CASSETLRLAGEAGEQFF
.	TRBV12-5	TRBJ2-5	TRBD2	TGTGCTAGTGGTTTGGGAGCGGGAGGACAAGAGACCCAGTACTTC	CASGLGAGGQETQYF
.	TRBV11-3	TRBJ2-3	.	TGTGCCAGCAGCTTATCCCAGACGGGAGATACGCAGTATTTT	CASSLSQTGDTQYF
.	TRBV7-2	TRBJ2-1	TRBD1	TGTGCCAGCAGTGGGGACAGGGCAAATGAGCAGTTCTTC	CASSGDRANEQFF
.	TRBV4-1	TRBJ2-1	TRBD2	TGCGCCAGCGGCGGGACTAGTGGCCCCTACAATGAGCAGTTCTTC	CASGGTSGPYNEQFF
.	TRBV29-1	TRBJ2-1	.	TGCAGCTTAGCCGGTGGGGGCAGCTATGCAGGAAATGAGCAGTTCTTC	CSLAGGGSYAGNEQFF
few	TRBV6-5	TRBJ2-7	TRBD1	TGTGCCAGCAGCCCGGGACAGGGGTTTCTCGAGCAGTACTTC	CASSPGQGFLEQYF
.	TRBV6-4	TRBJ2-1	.	TGTGCCAGCAGTGACGGGAGGCGGAGCTCCTACAATGAGCAGTTCTTC	CASSDGRRSSYNEQFF
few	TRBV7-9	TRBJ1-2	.	TGTTCCAGCAGCCCCGACAGCAACTATGGCTACACCTTC	CSSSPDSNYGYTF
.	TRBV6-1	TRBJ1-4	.	TGTGCCAGCAGTGAAGATCCCCCATCGGCGGGGGAGGAAAAACTGTTTTTT	CASSEDPPSAGEEKLFF
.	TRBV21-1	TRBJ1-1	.	TGTGCCAGCAGCGTTACAGCGAACACTGAAGCTTTCTTT	CASSVTANTEAFF
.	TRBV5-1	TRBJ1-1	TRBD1	TGCGCCAGCAGCTTGGCCGGGACAGTAAACACTGAAGCTTTCTTT	CASSLAGTVNTEAFF
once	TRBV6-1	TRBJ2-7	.	TGTGCCAGCAGTGAAGGCCCAGGGACCTACGAGCAGTACTTC	CASSEGPGTYEQYF
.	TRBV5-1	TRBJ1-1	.	TGCGCCAGCAGCTCGCAGACGGGGAAGAACACTGAAGCTTTCTTT	CASSSQTGKNTEAFF
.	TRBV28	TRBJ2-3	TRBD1	TGTGCCAGCAGTTTACCCCTCGGGGCACAGGGGGCTCCAGATACGCAGTATTTT	CASSLPLGAQGAPDTQYF
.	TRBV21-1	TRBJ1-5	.	TGTGCCAGCAGCCGGGCAGGGGGCCTGAATAGCAATCAGCCCCAGCATTTT	CASSRAGGLNSNQPQHF
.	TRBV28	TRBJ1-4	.	TGTGCCAGCAGTTTTTTACGGGGGAATGAAAAACTGTTTTTT	CASSFLRGNEKLFF
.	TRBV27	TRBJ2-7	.	TGTGCCAGCAGTCCTACAGGGTCTGGGGGGGACGAGCAGTACTTC	CASSPTGSGGDEQYF
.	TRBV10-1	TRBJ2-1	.	TGCGCCAGCAGTGAGTCGGCCCGTCCCTCCTACAATGAGCAGTTCTTC	CASSESARPSYNEQFF
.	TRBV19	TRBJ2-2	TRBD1	TGTGCCAGTAGTCTCTCGACAGGGCCTCAGAACACCGGGGAGCTGTTTTTT	CASSLSTGPQNTGELFF
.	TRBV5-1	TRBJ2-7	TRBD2	TGCGCCAGCAGCTTGGGACTAGCGGGAGGTCGCGAGCAGTACTTC	CASSLGLAGGREQYF
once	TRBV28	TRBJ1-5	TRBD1	TGTGCCAGCAGTCGACAGGGCAAGGGAGGGCCCCAGCATTTT	CASSRQGKGGPQHF
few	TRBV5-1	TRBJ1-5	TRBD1	TGCGCCAGCAGCTGGGGGACAGGGCGGAATCAGCCCCAGCATTTT	CASSWGTGRNQPQHF
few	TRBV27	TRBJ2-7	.	TGTGCCAGCAGTTTAACAGTTTCGTACGAGCAGTACTTC	CASSLTVSYEQYF
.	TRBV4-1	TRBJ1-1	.	TGCGCCAGCAGCCAAGATGCATTTGTCAGGGCTACTCGGGACACTGAAGCTTTCTTT	CASSQDAFVRATRDTEAFF
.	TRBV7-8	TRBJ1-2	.	TGTGCCAGCAGCTTAGTACAGGGCTATGGCTACACCTTC	CASSLVQGYGYTF
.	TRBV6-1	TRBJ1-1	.	TGTGCCAGCAGTGAAGGAGGGCGGGCTGAAGCTTTCTTT	CASSEGGRAEAFF
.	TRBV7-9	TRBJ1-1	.	TGTGCCAGCAGACCTGAGGGGAACACTGAAGCTTTCTTT	CASRPEGNTEAFF
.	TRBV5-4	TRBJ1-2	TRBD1	TGTGCCAGCAGCTTGGACAGGGGGAACTATGGCTACACCTTC	CASSLDRGNYGYTF
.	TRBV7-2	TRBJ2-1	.	TGTGCCAGCAGCTTATCACAGGTTTCTTACAATGAGCAGTTCTTC	CASSLSQVSYNEQFF
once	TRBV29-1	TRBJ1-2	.	TGCAGCGTCCCGGGGGGGCTCTGGAATGGCTACACCTTC	CSVPGGLWNGYTF
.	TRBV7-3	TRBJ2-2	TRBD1	TGTGCCAGCAGCCGACAGGGGGGCGGCACCGGGGAGCTGTTTTTT	CASSRQGGGTGELFF